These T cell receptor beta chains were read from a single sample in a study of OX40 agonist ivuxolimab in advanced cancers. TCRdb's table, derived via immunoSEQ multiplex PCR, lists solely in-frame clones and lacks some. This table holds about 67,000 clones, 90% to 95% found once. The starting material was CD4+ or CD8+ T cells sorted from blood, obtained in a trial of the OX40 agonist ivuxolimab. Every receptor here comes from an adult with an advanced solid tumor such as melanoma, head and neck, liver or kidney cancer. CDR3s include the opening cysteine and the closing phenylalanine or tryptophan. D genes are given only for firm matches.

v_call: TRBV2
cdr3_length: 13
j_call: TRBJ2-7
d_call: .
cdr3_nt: TGTGCCAGCAGAATCGCGCGGGATTACGAGCAGTACTTC
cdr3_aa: CASRIARDYEQYF

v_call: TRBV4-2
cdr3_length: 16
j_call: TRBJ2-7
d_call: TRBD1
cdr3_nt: TGTGCCAGCAGTCTAATTTCCGGGACAGAGGATTACGAGCAGTACTTC
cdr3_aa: CASSLISGTEDYEQYF

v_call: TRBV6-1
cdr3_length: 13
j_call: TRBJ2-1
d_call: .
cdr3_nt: TGTGCCAGCACCCAGAATCTATACAATGAGCAGTTCTTC
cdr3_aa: CASTQNLYNEQFF

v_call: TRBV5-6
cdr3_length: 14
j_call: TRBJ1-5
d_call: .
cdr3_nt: TGTGCCAGCAGCTTGGGACAGGATAATCAGCCCCAGCATTTT
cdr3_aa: CASSLGQDNQPQHF

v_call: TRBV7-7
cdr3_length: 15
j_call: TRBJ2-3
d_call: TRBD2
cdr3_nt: TGTGCTAGCAGCTTATCTAGCGGGGGGAAGGATACGCAGTATTTT
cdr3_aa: CASSLSSGGKDTQYF

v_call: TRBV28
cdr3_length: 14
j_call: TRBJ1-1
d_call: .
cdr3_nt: TGTGCCAGCAGTTTAGGGGGAGCGAACACTGAAGCTTTCTTT
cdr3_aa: CASSLGGANTEAFF

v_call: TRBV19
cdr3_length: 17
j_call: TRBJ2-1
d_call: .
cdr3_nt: TGTGCCAGTAGTATCGGCGGGTGGGCCAGCTCCTACAATGAGCAGTTCTTC
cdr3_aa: CASSIGGWASSYNEQFF

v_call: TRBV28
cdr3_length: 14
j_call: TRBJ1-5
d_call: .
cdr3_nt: TGTGCCAGCAGTTTTACCGGGACCTATCAGCCCCAGCATTTT
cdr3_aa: CASSFTGTYQPQHF

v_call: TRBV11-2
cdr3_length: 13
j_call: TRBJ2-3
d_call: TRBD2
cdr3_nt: TGTGCCAGCAGAATGCGGGAGACAGATACGCAGTATTTT
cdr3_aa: CASRMRETDTQYF

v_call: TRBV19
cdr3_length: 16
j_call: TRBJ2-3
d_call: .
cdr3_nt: TGTGCCAGTAGTATAGGGAGGCTCCCTCCCCCAGATACGCAGTATTTT
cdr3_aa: CASSIGRLPPPDTQYF

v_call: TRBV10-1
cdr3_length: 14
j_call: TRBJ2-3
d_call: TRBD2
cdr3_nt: TGCGCCAGCAAGTGCGGGGGGGCGACAGATACGCAGTATTTT
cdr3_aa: CASKCGGATDTQYF

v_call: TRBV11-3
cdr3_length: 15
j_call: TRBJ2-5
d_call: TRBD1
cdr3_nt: TGTGCCAGCAGCTTAGGGACAGGGGGCAAAGAGACCCAGTACTTC
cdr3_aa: CASSLGTGGKETQYF

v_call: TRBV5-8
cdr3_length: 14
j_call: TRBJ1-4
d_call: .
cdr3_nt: TGTGCCAGCAGCTTGAGGGTAGAAGGTGAAAAACTGTTTTTT
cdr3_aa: CASSLRVEGEKLFF

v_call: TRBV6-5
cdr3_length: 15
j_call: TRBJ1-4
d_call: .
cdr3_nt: TGTGCCAGCAGTTATTCAGGGGCGGCAGGGGAAAAACTGTTTTTT
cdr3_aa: CASSYSGAAGEKLFF

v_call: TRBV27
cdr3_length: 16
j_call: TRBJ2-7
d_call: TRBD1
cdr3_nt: TGTGCCAGCAGTTTAACCGACAGGGGGCGAACTCACGAGCAGTACTTC
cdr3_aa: CASSLTDRGRTHEQYF

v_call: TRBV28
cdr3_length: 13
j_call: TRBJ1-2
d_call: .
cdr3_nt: TGTGCCAGCAGTTTCGGGGGGGGCTATGGCTACACCTTC
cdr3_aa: CASSFGGGYGYTF

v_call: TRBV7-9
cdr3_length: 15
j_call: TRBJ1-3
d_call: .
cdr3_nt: TGTGCCAGCAGCTTAGGTTCGACCGGGAAAGGCACCATATATTTT
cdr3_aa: CASSLGSTGKGTIYF